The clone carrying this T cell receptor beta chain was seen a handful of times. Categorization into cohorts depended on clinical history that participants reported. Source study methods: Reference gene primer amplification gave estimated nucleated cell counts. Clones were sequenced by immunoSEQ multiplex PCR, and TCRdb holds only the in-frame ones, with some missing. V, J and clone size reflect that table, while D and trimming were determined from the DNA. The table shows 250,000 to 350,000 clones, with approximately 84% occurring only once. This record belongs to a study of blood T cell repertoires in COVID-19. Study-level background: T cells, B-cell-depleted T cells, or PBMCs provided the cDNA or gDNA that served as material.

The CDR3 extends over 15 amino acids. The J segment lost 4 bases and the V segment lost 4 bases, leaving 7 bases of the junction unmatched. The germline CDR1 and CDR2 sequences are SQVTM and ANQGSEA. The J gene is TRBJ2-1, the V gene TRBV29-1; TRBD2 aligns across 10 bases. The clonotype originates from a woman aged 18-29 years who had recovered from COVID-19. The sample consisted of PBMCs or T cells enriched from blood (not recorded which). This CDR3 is CSVGGLADFYNEQFF. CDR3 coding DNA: TGCAGCGTTGGTGGACTAGCGGATTTTTACAATGAGCAGTTCTTC.